This TCR beta chain was sequenced for a study of cytomegalovirus exposure and HLA in healthy donors. Primers: 60 Vbeta forward and 13 Jbeta reverse. The table came from immunoSEQ multiplex PCR; TCRdb's copy has only in-frame clones and leaves some out. The sample has approximately 220,000 clones; 83% are singletons. With regard to this clone: Sequence at one end of the junction differs from germline and may be a read error.

Germline V gives CDR1 SEHNR, CDR2 FQNEAQ (reference sequence). CDR3 length: 12 residues. Source material: PBMCs. The chain uses TRBV7-9 and TRBJ1-5; D is unresolved. The clonotype comes from a girl aged 5 to 17 in good health and CMV-seronegative. The CDR3 spells CSSSFPNQPQHF. For the CDR3, the DNA is TGTTCCAGCAGCTTCCCAAATCAGCCCCAGCATTTT.